One sample yielded the 27 T cell receptor beta chains listed below, sequenced in a study of blood T cell repertoires in COVID-19 (dated by TCRdb to 2018 to 2021). Libraries came from the immunoSEQ multiplex PCR assay. Drawn from immuneACCESS, this table holds only the in-frame rearrangements with V and J called that TCRdb kept. Clones are partly lost; checked studies trace under half to an unresolved V gene and leave the rest unexplained. This sample holds some 120,000 clones; roughly 80% were observed only once. Approximately 12% of the sample belongs to the ten largest clones. Sequencing was carried out using peripheral blood. The origin of the receptors is a woman aged 25 to 39 who had recovered from COVID-19.

The J gene is TRBJ2-7, the V gene TRBV5-1; tentatively, D is TRBD1 (6 bases). Germline-derived CDR1 and CDR2 are SGHRS and YFSETQ. Trimming cost V 0 bases and J 3 bases, with 7 bases left between them. CDR3 size: 13 residues. CDR3 sequence: CASSLARGYEQYF. The DNA of the CDR3 is TGCGCCAGCAGCTTGGCCAGGGGCTACGAGCAGTACTTC.

The chain uses TRBV7-9 and TRBJ1-5; no definite D call. CDR1 SEHNR and CDR2 FQNEAQ come from the germline V gene (reference sequence). V was pared by 3 bases and J by 0 bases, with 9 bases between. There are 15 residues in the CDR3. The CDR3 bases are TGTGCCAGCAGCTTGACTGAGGATAGCAATCAGCCCCAGCATTTT. This encodes CASSLTEDSNQPQHF.

This clone has just a few counts. The J gene is TRBJ2-1, the V gene TRBV18; no firm D call. The CDR3 spans 14 residues. In germline, CDR1 is KGHSH, CDR2 LQKENI. Trimming removed 0 bases from V and 4 bases from J, with 7 bases in between. The CDR3 DNA sequence: TGTGCCAGCTCACCACCCACAGAGTACAATGAGCAGTTCTTC. Protein sequence: CASSPPTEYNEQFF.

The gene calls are TRBV7-9 and TRBJ2-4, with D possibly matching TRBD2 (7 bases). Germline loops: CDR1 SEHNR, CDR2 FQNEAQ (reference sequence). There are 15 residues in the CDR3. Between the trimmed V and J ends, which lost 7 bases and 6 bases, there was a span of 19 bases. The CDR3 DNA is TGTGCCAGCACCAAAGGGGCGGGGGCTCTAAACATTCAGTACTTC. This sequence encodes CASTKGAGALNIQYF.

The chain combines TRBV5-5 with TRBJ2-4; TRBD2 matches 14 bases. Germline CDR1 SGHKS, CDR2 YYEKEE (reference sequence). Losses at the gene ends were 4 bases for V and 6 bases for J; bases not matched to a gene: 12. The CDR3 spans 18 residues. CDR3 sequence: CASSLRLAGGPSGNIQYF. The CDR3 bases are TGTGCCAGCAGCCTTCGACTAGCGGGAGGGCCCTCAGGAAACATTCAGTACTTC.

The CDR3 sequence is CASSSEGQKTEAFF. CDR3 coding DNA: TGTGCCAGCAGCTCTGAGGGACAGAAAACTGAAGCTTTCTTT. The genes are TRBV9 and TRBJ1-1, with TRBD1 identical over 7 bases. With V trimmed by 4 bases and J by 5 bases, 8 bases remained unmatched. The CDR3 contains 14 residues. Germline V CDR1 and CDR2: SGDLS, YYNGEE.

J is TRBJ1-2 and V is TRBV28; D gene uncertain. This CDR3 is 12 amino acids long. V lost 4 bases, J lost 6 bases, and 9 bases lay in between. Germline V gene sequence: CDR1 MDHEN, CDR2 SYDVKM. The CDR3 coding sequence is TGTGCCAGCAGTTCCAATTTCAATGGCTACACCTTC. Residues: CASSSNFNGYTF.

The chain joins TRBV3-1 (or the pseudogene TRBV3-2) to TRBJ2-1, with 13 positions matching TRBD2. Trimming cost V 1 base and J 6 bases; bases outside gene matches: 3. The CDR3 is 16 residues long. CDR1 and CDR2 from the germline V gene are LGHDT and YNNKEL (reference sequence). The CDR3 sequence: CASSQVGLAGVNEQFF. CDR3 coding DNA: TGTGCCAGCAGCCAAGTCGGACTAGCGGGAGTCAATGAGCAGTTCTTC.

This CDR3 is CAISESPSGPQHF. CDR3 bases: TGTGCCATCAGTGAGTCCCCCTCGGGGCCCCAGCATTTT. The chain recombines TRBV10-3 with TRBJ1-5; D gene uncertain. The CDR3 extends over 13 amino acids. The germline V and J ends were trimmed by 0 bases and 9 bases, with 9 bases remaining between them. Per germline, CDR1 ENHRY and CDR2 SYGVKD.

This clone was seen a handful of times. J is TRBJ1-6 and V is TRBV25-1, with D tentatively TRBD1 (6 bases). This CDR3 comprises 14 residues. Germline V lookup: CDR1 MGHDK, CDR2 SYGVNS. Trimming shortened V by 1 base and J by 9 bases, and 10 bases separated the two germline ends. The CDR3 DNA reads as TGTGCCAGCAGTGAATTACAGGGCGCTTCACCCCTCCACTTT. Protein: CASSELQGASPLHF.

The table lists this clone with a count of one. The J gene is TRBJ1-2, the V gene TRBV6-1, with 7 positions matching TRBD1. This CDR3 comprises 13 residues. Germline V gene lookup returns CDR1 MNHNS and CDR2 SASEGT. J was trimmed by 6 bases and V by 3 bases; bases with no gene match: 4. The CDR3 nucleotides read TGTGCCAGCAGTGAGACAGGGTCTCATGGCTACACCTTC. It encodes CASSETGSHGYTF.

The gene calls are TRBV29-1 and TRBJ2-3; a weak D match, TRBD1 (6 bases). This CDR3 is 13 amino acids long. CDR1 SQVTM and CDR2 ANQGSEA come from the germline V gene. V lost 7 bases, J lost 2 bases, and 13 bases lay in between. The CDR3 loop is CSGRRGTTDTQYF. In nucleotides, the CDR3 is TGCAGCGGAAGAAGGGGGACCACAGATACGCAGTATTTT.

This chain connects TRBV12-5 to TRBJ1-1; D may be TRBD1 (6 bases). V was clipped by 6 bases and J by 0 bases, with 11 bases between them. CDR1 is LGHNT, CDR2 FRNRAP, per germline. This CDR3 spans 14 amino acids. CDR3 loop: CASGHREVNTEAFF. CDR3 DNA: TGTGCTAGTGGGCACAGGGAAGTGAACACTGAAGCTTTCTTT.

V is TRBV5-4 and J is TRBJ2-5; TRBD2 agrees at 10 bases. Germline V gene lookup returns CDR1 SGHNT and CDR2 YYREEE (reference sequence). The CDR3 has 16 amino acids. J gave up 2 bases and V 2 bases, and 6 bases lay outside the gene matches. The CDR3 coding sequence is TGTGCCAGCAGCTTTCCTAGCGGGAGAGATCAAGAGACCCAGTACTTC. It translates to CASSFPSGRDQETQYF. The entire variable domain, with the rest obtained from reference TRBV5-4 and TRBJ2-5, is as follows: ETGVTQSPTHLIKTRGQQVTLRCSSQSGHNTVSWYQQALGQGPQFIFQYYREEENGRGNFPPRFSGLQFPNYSSELNVNALELDDSALYLCASSFPSGRDQETQYFGPGTRLLVL.

This clone is medium-sized within its sample. V is TRBV6-5 and J is TRBJ2-1, with D possibly TRBD2 on 5 matching bases. The CDR3 has 14 amino acids. V was clipped by 0 bases and J by 15 bases, with 18 bases between them. Germline V gene lookup returns CDR1 MNHEY and CDR2 SVGAGI. For the CDR3, the DNA is TGTGCCAGCAGTTACTCGAGTGGTGCCCCCGAGGGGTTCTTC. Its translation is CASSYSSGAPEGFF.

V and J are TRBV30 and TRBJ1-2; 11 nucleotides align to TRBD1. The length of the CDR3 is 15 residues. The V gene's germline CDR1 is GTSNPN and CDR2 SVGIG (reference sequence). Trimming at V came to 4 bases and at J to 5 bases, leaving 9 bases not matched to a gene. CDR3 region: CAWTDRGQRWYGYTF. CDR3 nucleotide sequence: TGTGCCTGGACGGACAGGGGGCAAAGGTGGTATGGCTACACCTTC.

This rearrangement joins TRBV6-1 to TRBJ1-4; D unresolved. The CDR3 is made up of 16 amino acids. Trimming pared 0 bases from V and 0 bases from J, leaving 8 bases between. From germline, CDR1 is MNHNS and CDR2 SASEGT. CDR3 coding DNA: TGTGCCAGCAGTGAAGCTGTAGCTACAACTAATGAAAAACTGTTTTTT. This translates into CASSEAVATTNEKLFF.

The CDR3 DNA reads TGTGCCAGCAGCTTAGTGCTGGGGGCGAATGAAGCTTTCTTT. Translation gives CASSLVLGANEAFF. The chain has TRBV7-9 and TRBJ1-1, with D maybe TRBD1 (6 bases). Germline V gene sequence: CDR1 SEHNR, CDR2 FQNEAQ (reference sequence). Trimming shortened V by 1 base and J by 7 bases, and 13 bases separated the two germline ends. This CDR3 has 14 amino acids. Variable domain in full (rest from reference TRBV7-9 and TRBJ1-1): DTGVSQNPRHKITKRGQNVTFRCDPISEHNRLYWYRQTLGQGPEFLTYFQNEAQLEKSRLLSDRFSAERPKGSFSTLEIQRTEQGDSAMYLCASSLVLGANEAFFGQGTRLTVV.

For this clone: Mismatch with germline at one junction end may stem from a read error. V and J are TRBV5-1 and TRBJ2-1; 7 bases match TRBD2. CDR3 length equals 12 residues. Germline V lookup: CDR1 SGHRS, CDR2 YFSETQ. CDR3 in DNA: TGCGCCAGCAGCTGGAGGCCGGGACTACAGATCTTC. Translation: CASSWRPGLQIF.

The CDR3 sequence is CASSNPSRGTEAFF. Written as DNA, the CDR3 is TGTGCCAGTAGCAACCCTTCTAGGGGCACTGAAGCTTTCTTT. J is TRBJ1-1 and V is TRBV19; tentatively, D is TRBD1 (5 bases). This CDR3 region has 14 residues. Between the trimmed V and J ends, which lost 6 bases and 4 bases, there was a span of 15 bases. Germline assignment: CDR1 LNHDA and CDR2 SQIVND (reference sequence). The full variable domain, completed using reference TRBV19 and TRBJ1-1, is DGGITQSPKYLFRKEGQNVTLSCEQNLNHDAMYWYRQDPGQGLRLIYYSQIVNDFQKGDIAEGYSVSREKKESFPLTVTSAQKNPTAFYLCASSNPSRGTEAFFGQGTRLTVV.

This chain connects TRBV10-1 to TRBJ2-7, with TRBD1 identical over 8 bases. The V segment lost 8 bases and the J segment 7 bases; nucleotides outside the gene matches: 7. This CDR3 spans 12 amino acids. Germline V gene data show CDR1 as WNHNN and CDR2 as SYGVQD (reference sequence). CDR3 loop: CASSGTGREQYF. Here the CDR3 DNA reads TGCGCCAGCTCCGGGACAGGTCGGGAGCAGTACTTC.

The chain recombines TRBV6-5 with TRBJ2-5; D gene unclear. There are 10 residues in the CDR3. Germline CDR1 is MNHEY and CDR2 is SVGAGI. V was pared by 7 bases and J by 2 bases, with 2 bases between. CDR3 DNA sequence: TGTGCCAGCACGCAAGAGACCCAGTACTTC. Its translation is CASTQETQYF.

The chain links TRBV10-3 to TRBJ1-1; the D is unclear. Germline V gene lookup returns CDR1 ENHRY and CDR2 SYGVKD. This CDR3 has 12 amino acids. With 4 bases removed from V and 1 base from J, the gap between germline ends came to 4 bases. Here the CDR3 DNA reads TGTGCCATCAGTGTAGAGAACACTGAAGCTTTCTTT. Its translation is CAISVENTEAFF.

The sample holds many counts of this clone. The V and J genes are TRBV4-1 and TRBJ2-7; no firm D call. The CDR3 is 10 amino acids. The V end lost 4 bases, the J end lost 10 bases, and 8 bases lay between the germline ends. Germline assignment: CDR1 MGHRA and CDR2 YSYEKL. The CDR3 is CASSLDPQYF. The CDR3 DNA follows: TGCGCCAGCAGCCTAGATCCACAGTACTTC.

This clone was observed once. This rearrangement joins TRBV2 to TRBJ1-4; no definite D call. The CDR3 is 15 amino acids. V lost 2 bases to trimming and J lost 1 base, with 8 bases between them. Germline V gene lookup returns CDR1 SNHLY and CDR2 FYNNEI. The chain's CDR3 is CASSEIRGTNEKLFF. CDR3 coding DNA: TGTGCCAGCAGTGAAATCCGGGGAACTAATGAAAAACTGTTTTTT.

The V gene is TRBV30, the J gene TRBJ1-2, with a tentative D call TRBD1 (5 bases). The CDR3 has 13 residues. The V gene lost 5 bases and the J gene lost 2 bases, with 12 bases spanning the gap. The germline gives CDR1 GTSNPN, CDR2 SVGIG (reference sequence). Here the CDR3 reads CAWGAGGNYGYTF. The CDR3 DNA reads TGTGCCTGGGGTGCTGGGGGGAACTATGGCTACACCTTC. Full variable domain (missing parts from reference TRBV30 and TRBJ1-2): SQTIHQWPATLVQPVGSPLSLECTVEGTSNPNLYWYRQAAGRGLQLLFYSVGIGQISSEVPQNLSASRPQDRQFILSSKKLLLSDSGFYLCAWGAGGNYGYTFGSGTRLTVV.

CDR3 sequence (DNA): TGCGCCAGCAGCTTGGGTAGCGAGTACGAGCAGTACTTC. It yields the protein CASSLGSEYEQYF. This chain joins TRBV5-1 and TRBJ2-7; TRBD2 is a possible D gene (5 bases). V was pared by 0 bases and J by 4 bases, with 8 bases between. Germline CDR1 reads SGHRS; CDR2 reads YFSETQ. CDR3 length equals 13 residues.